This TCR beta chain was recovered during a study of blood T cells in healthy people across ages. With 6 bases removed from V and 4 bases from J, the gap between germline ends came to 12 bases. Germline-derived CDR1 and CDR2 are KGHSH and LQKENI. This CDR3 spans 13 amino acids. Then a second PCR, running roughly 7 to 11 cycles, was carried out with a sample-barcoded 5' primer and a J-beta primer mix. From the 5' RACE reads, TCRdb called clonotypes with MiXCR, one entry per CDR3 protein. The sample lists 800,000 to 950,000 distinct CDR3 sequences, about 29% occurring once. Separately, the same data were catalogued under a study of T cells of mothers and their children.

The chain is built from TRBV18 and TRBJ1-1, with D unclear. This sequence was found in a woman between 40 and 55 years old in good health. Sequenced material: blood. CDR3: CASSLDQSTEAFF. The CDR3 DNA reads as TGTGCCAGCTCCTTGGACCAAAGCACTGAAGCTTTCTTT.